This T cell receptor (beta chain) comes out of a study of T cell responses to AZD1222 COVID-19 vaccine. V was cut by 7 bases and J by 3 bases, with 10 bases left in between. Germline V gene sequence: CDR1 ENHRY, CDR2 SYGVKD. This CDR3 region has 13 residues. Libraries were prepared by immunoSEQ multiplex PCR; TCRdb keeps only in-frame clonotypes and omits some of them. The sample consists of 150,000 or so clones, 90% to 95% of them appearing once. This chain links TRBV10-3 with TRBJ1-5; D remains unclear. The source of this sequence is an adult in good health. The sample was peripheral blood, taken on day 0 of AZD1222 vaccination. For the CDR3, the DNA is TGTGCCATCACCCTTGGACCCAATCAGCCCCAGCATTTT. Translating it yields CAITLGPNQPQHF.